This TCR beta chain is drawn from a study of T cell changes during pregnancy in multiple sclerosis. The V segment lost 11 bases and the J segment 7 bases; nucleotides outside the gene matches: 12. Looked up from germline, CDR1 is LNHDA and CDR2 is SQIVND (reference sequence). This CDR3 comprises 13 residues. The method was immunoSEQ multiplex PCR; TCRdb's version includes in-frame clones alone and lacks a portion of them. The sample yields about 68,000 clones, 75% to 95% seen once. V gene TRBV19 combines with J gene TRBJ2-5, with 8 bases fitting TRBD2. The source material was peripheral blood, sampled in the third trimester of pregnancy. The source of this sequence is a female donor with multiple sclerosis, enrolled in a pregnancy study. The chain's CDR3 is CASTSGGRGTQYF. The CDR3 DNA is TGTGCCTCTACCTCGGGGGGGCGGGGGACCCAGTACTTC.